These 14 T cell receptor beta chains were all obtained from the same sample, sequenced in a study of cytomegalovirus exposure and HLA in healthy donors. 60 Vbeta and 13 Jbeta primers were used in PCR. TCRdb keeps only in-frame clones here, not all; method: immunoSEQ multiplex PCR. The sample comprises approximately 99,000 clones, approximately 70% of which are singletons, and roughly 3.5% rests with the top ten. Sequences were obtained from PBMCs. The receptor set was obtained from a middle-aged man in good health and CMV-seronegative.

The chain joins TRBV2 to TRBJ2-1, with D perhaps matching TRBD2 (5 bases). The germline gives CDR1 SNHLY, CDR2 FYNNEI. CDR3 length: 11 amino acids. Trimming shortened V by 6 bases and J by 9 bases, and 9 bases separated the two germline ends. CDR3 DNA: TGTGCCAGCAGAGAGGGTGGTGAGCAGTTCTTC. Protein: CASREGGEQFF.

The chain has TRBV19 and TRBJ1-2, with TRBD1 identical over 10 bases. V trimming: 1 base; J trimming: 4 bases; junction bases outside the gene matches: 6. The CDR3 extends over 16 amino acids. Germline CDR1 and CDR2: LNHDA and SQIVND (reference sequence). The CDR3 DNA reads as TGTGCCAGTAGTATAGGACAGGGGGCTTGGAGCTATGGCTACACCTTC. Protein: CASSIGQGAWSYGYTF.

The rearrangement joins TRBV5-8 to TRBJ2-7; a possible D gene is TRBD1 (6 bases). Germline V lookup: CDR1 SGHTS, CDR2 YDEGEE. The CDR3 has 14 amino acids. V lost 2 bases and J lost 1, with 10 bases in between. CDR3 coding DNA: TGTGCCAGCAGCTTTAGACAGGAATCCTACGAGCAGTACTTC. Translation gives CASSFRQESYEQYF.

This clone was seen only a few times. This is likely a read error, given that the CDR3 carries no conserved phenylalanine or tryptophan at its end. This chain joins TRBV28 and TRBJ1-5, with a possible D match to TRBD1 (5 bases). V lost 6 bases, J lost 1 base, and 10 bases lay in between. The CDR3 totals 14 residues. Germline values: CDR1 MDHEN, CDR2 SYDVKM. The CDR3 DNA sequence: TGTGCCAGCAGGGCGGGGCAGAGCAATCAGCCCCAGCATGTT. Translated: CASRAGQSNQPQHV.

Here the CDR3 DNA reads TGTGCCAGAACAGGGGTGGGGACAGATACGCAGTATTTT. Translating gives CARTGVGTDTQYF. The rearrangement uses TRBV2 and TRBJ2-3; TRBD1 matches at 7 bases. V shed 9 bases and J 3 bases; nucleotides not matched to a gene: 6. Germline V gene sequence: CDR1 SNHLY, CDR2 FYNNEI. This CDR3 spans 13 amino acids.

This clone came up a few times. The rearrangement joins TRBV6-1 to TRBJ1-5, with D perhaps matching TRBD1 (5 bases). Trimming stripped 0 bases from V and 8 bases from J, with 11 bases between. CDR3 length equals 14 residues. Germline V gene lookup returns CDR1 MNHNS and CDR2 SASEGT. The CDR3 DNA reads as TGTGCCAGCAGTGAAGCAGGACACTTCAAGCCCCAGCATTTT. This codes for CASSEAGHFKPQHF.

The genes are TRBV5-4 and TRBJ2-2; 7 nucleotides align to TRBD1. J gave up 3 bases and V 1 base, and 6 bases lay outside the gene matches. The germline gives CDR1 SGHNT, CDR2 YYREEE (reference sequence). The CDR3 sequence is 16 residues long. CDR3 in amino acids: CASSLSRGLYTGELFF. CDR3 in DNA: TGTGCCAGCAGCTTGTCCAGGGGGTTGTACACCGGGGAGCTGTTTTTT. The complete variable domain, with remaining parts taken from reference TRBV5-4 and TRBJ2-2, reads ETGVTQSPTHLIKTRGQQVTLRCSSQSGHNTVSWYQQALGQGPQFIFQYYREEENGRGNFPPRFSGLQFPNYSSELNVNALELDDSALYLCASSLSRGLYTGELFFGEGSRLTVL.

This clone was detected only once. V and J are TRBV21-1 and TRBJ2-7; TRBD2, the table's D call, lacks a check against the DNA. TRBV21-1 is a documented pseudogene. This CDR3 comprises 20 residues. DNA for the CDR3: TGTGCCAGCAGCAAAGAAATAGGAGGAGGGGAACTCGGCGGTACCTACGAGCAGTACTTC. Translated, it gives CASSKEIGGGELGGTYEQYF.

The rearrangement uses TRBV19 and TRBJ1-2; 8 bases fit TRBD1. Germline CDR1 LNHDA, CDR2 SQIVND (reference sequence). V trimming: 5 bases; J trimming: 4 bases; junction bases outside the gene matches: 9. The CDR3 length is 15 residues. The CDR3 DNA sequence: TGTGCCAGTAGTCCCCTGGACAGGGACGCCTATGGCTACACCTTC. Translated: CASSPLDRDAYGYTF. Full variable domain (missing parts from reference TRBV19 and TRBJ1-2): DGGITQSPKYLFRKEGQNVTLSCEQNLNHDAMYWYRQDPGQGLRLIYYSQIVNDFQKGDIAEGYSVSREKKESFPLTVTSAQKNPTAFYLCASSPLDRDAYGYTFGSGTRLTVV.

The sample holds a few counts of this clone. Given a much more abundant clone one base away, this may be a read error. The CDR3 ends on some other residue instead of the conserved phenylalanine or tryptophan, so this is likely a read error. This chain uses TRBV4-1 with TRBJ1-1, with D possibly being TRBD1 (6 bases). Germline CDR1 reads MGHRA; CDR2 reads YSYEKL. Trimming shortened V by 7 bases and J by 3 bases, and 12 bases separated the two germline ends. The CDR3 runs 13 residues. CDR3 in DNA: TGCGCCAGCAAGGGGGTTTACGACACTGAAGCTTTCGTT. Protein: CASKGVYDTEAFV.

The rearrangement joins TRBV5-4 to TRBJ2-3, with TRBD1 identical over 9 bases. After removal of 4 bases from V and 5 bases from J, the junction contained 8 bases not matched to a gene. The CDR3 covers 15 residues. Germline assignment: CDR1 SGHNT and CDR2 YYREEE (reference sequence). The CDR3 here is CASSLTGGLGDTQYF. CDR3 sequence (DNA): TGTGCCAGCAGCCTGACAGGGGGGTTGGGAGATACGCAGTATTTT.

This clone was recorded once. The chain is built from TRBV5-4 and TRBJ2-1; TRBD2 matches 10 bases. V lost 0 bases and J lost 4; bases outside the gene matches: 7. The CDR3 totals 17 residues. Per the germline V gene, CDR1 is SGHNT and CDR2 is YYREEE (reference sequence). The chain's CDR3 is CASSLGLAGARYNEQFF. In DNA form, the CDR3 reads TGTGCCAGCAGCTTGGGTCTAGCGGGGGCCAGATACAATGAGCAGTTCTTC. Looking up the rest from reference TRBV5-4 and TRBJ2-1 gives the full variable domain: ETGVTQSPTHLIKTRGQQVTLRCSSQSGHNTVSWYQQALGQGPQFIFQYYREEENGRGNFPPRFSGLQFPNYSSELNVNALELDDSALYLCASSLGLAGARYNEQFFGPGTRLTVL.

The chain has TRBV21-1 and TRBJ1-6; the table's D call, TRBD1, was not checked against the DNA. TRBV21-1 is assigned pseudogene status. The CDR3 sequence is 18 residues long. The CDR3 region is CASSKGGGGRTYNSPLHF. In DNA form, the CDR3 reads TGTGCCAGCAGCAAAGGCGGAGGGGGCAGAACCTATAATTCACCCCTCCACTTT.

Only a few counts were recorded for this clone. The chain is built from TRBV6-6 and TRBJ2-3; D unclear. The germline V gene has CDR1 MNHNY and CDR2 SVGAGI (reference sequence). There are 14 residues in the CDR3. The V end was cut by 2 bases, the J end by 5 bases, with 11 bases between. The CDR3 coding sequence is TGTGCCAGCAGTTACGCGGCACTCGGAGATACGCAGTATTTT. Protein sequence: CASSYAALGDTQYF.